These 29 T cell receptor beta chains share one sample of origin, sequenced in a study of cytomegalovirus exposure and HLA in healthy donors. In the PCR, 60 Vbeta and 13 Jbeta primers were used. Method: immunoSEQ multiplex PCR; TCRdb's copy keeps in-frame clones and lacks some. The repertoire holds some 97,000 clones, with roughly three quarters as singletons. The sample consisted of PBMCs. These receptors were collected from a female donor in good health and CMV-seropositive.

The rearrangement joins TRBV5-4 to TRBJ2-5, with 8 bases that match TRBD1. The tail of the sequence fits TRBJ2-7 better, so the J call may be wrong. Germline CDR1 SGHNT, CDR2 YYREEE (reference sequence). The CDR3 loop spans 16 amino acids. The CDR3 bases are TGTGCCAGCAGCTTGAAGGCAGGGGGCGCATCCTACGAGCAGTACTTC. Protein sequence: CASSLKAGGASYEQYF.

The chain carries TRBV4-1 and TRBJ2-5; 11 bases agree with TRBD1. V shed 7 bases and J 1 base; nucleotides not matched to a gene: 5. Germline V CDR1 and CDR2: MGHRA, YSYEKL. The CDR3 is 15 amino acids. This CDR3 reads CASTPDRGLQETQYF. The DNA of the CDR3 is TGCGCCAGCACCCCGGACAGGGGGCTCCAAGAGACCCAGTACTTC.

This clone has a handful of counts. The chain carries TRBV11-3 and TRBJ2-1; unclear D gene. V dropped 4 bases and J dropped 1 base, with 8 bases sitting between them. The germline V gene encodes CDR1 SGHNT and CDR2 YENEEA. CDR3 size: 14 residues. CDR3 residues: CASSSQDSYNEQFF. CDR3 bases: TGTGCCAGCAGCTCGCAGGATTCCTACAATGAGCAGTTCTTC.

V gene TRBV15 combines with J gene TRBJ2-3, with no clear D. CDR1 is LNHNV and CDR2 is YYDKDF in the germline V gene (reference sequence). The V end was cut by 4 bases, the J end by 3 bases, with 8 bases between. This CDR3 comprises 13 residues. Here the CDR3 DNA reads TGTGCCACCAGCAAACGAGGTACAGATACGCAGTATTTT. Its translation is CATSKRGTDTQYF.

The rearrangement uses TRBV6-5 and TRBJ2-7; D possibly corresponds to TRBD2 (6 bases). This CDR3 has 14 residues. Per germline, CDR1 MNHEY and CDR2 SVGAGI. V lost 7 bases to trimming and J lost 6 bases, with 19 bases between them. CDR3 nucleotide sequence: TGTGCCAGCACCCTAAGAACTAGCTCCGGCGAGCAGTACTTC. Encoded protein: CASTLRTSSGEQYF.

The gene calls are TRBV7-8 and TRBJ2-1; 11 bases match TRBD2. Germline assignment: CDR1 SGHVS and CDR2 FQNEAQ. With V trimmed by 5 bases and J by 4 bases, 13 bases remained unmatched. The CDR3 sequence is 18 residues long. The CDR3 DNA follows: TGTGCCAGCAGCCCTCTGTTGTCCGGGACTAGCGGTTACAATGAGCAGTTCTTC. Its protein is CASSPLLSGTSGYNEQFF.

The V call is TRBV9, the J call TRBJ2-2; D uncertain. Looked up from germline, CDR1 is SGDLS and CDR2 is YYNGEE. V dropped 3 bases and J dropped 4 bases, with 19 bases sitting between them. The CDR3 contains 17 residues. The CDR3 reads CASSARSVSSGTGELFF. The CDR3 DNA reads TGTGCCAGCAGCGCCCGATCGGTATCGTCGGGCACCGGGGAGCTGTTTTTT.

This clone has more than one count but fewer than ten. This chain connects TRBV11-2 to TRBJ2-1, with D tentatively TRBD1 (5 bases). V lost 0 bases and J 7 bases, leaving 13 bases between the germline ends. CDR3 length: 15 amino acids. From germline, CDR1 is SGHAT and CDR2 FQNNGV. In DNA form, the CDR3 reads TGTGCCAGCAGCTTAGATATTGGCAGGGTGAATGAGCAGTTCTTC. Amino acid sequence: CASSLDIGRVNEQFF.

This chain links TRBV7-4 with TRBJ2-3; the match to TRBD2 covers 7 bases. Germline loops: CDR1 SGHVT, CDR2 SQSDAQ. Trimming cost V 2 bases and J 8 bases; bases outside gene matches: 22. The CDR3 has 19 residues. The CDR3 coding sequence is TGTGCCAGCAGCTTAAGGACCAAAGAGAGGGAGGGCCCATTTGGTACGCAGTATTTT. The encoded protein is CASSLRTKEREGPFGTQYF.

V usage is TRBV19 and J usage is TRBJ2-7; D perhaps matches TRBD1 (5 bases). Trimming removed 5 bases from V and 0 bases from J, with 14 bases in between. CDR1 and CDR2 (germline): LNHDA, SQIVND (reference sequence). The CDR3 runs to 15 residues. The CDR3 loop reads CASSQLGVSSYEQYF. The CDR3 DNA reads TGTGCCAGTAGTCAATTAGGGGTGAGCTCCTACGAGCAGTACTTC.

The genes are TRBV30 and TRBJ1-1; possibly TRBD1 for D (6 bases). The CDR3 is 15 amino acids. Deletions cut 0 bases from V and 1 base from J, with 12 bases between. Looked up from germline, CDR1 is GTSNPN and CDR2 is SVGIG (reference sequence). The CDR3 reads CAWSVLGHTNTEAFF. The CDR3, as DNA: TGTGCCTGGAGTGTACTGGGACACACGAACACTGAAGCTTTCTTT.

V and J are TRBV29-1 and TRBJ1-1, with D tentatively TRBD1 (5 bases). CDR1 is SQVTM, CDR2 ANQGSEA, per germline. Trimming took off 4 bases at V and 0 bases at J, with 9 bases between the two ends. This CDR3 is 13 amino acids long. CDR3 nucleotides: TGCAGCGTTGTGGGGCGCATGAACACTGAAGCTTTCTTT. Translated, it gives CSVVGRMNTEAFF.

The count of this clone is one. The gene calls are TRBV2 and TRBJ1-1, with TRBD1 matching 7 bases. The V and J ends lost 6 bases and 0 bases, in that order; junction bases with no gene match: 4. CDR3 size: 14 residues. Germline loops: CDR1 SNHLY, CDR2 FYNNEI. The CDR3 reads CASSVDRVNTEAFF. For the CDR3, the DNA is TGTGCCAGCAGCGTAGACAGGGTGAACACTGAAGCTTTCTTT.

The genes are TRBV19 and TRBJ2-6, with D hard to call. Germline loops: CDR1 LNHDA, CDR2 SQIVND (reference sequence). V was shortened by 6 bases and J by 0 bases, with 6 bases between the two germline ends. This CDR3 comprises 14 residues. Here the CDR3 reads CASRQSSGANVLTF. The CDR3 region has the DNA TGTGCCAGTAGACAGAGCTCTGGGGCCAACGTCCTGACTTTC.

The DNA of the CDR3 is TGCAGCGTGATCAGGGGGGTGTACGAGCAGTACTTC. Translation gives CSVIRGVYEQYF. The chain links TRBV29-1 to TRBJ2-7; a possible D gene is TRBD1 (7 bases). This CDR3 spans 12 amino acids. The V gene's germline CDR1 is SQVTM and CDR2 ANQGSEA. V gave up 6 bases and J gave up 4 bases, with 13 bases separating them.

This rearrangement joins TRBV13 to TRBJ1-6; D not resolved. CDR1 and CDR2 from the germline V gene are PRHDT and FYEKMQ (reference sequence). The CDR3 covers 14 residues. Trimming left V 2 bases short and J 6 bases short, with 8 bases between. The CDR3 loop reads CASSLLIGNSPLHF. The DNA for the CDR3 is TGTGCCAGCAGCTTACTTATCGGTAATTCACCCCTCCACTTT. Complete variable domain (other parts from reference TRBV13 and TRBJ1-6): AAGVIQSPRHLIKEKRETATLKCYPIPRHDTVYWYQQGPGQDPQFLISFYEKMQSDKGSIPDRFSAQQFSDYHSELNMSSLELGDSALYFCASSLLIGNSPLHFGNGTRLTVT.

The V call is TRBV7-2, the J call TRBJ1-2; 7 bases agree with TRBD1. Unmatched junction bases numbered 7, after V lost 1 base and J lost 8 bases. The CDR3 is 14 residues long. The germline V gene encodes CDR1 SGHTA and CDR2 FQGNSA. CDR3 DNA sequence: TGTGCCAGCAGCTTAGATGGGATAGGGGGCGGCTACACCTTC. Residues: CASSLDGIGGGYTF.

The chain couples TRBV5-1 to TRBJ1-4, with 7 bases lining up with TRBD1. CDR3 length: 14 residues. Germline V gene lookup returns CDR1 SGHRS and CDR2 YFSETQ. Germline trimming cut 3 bases from V and 5 bases from J; bases unmatched to any gene: 4. The CDR3 nucleotides read TGCGCCAGCAGCTCTGACAGGGAGAATGAAAAACTGTTTTTT. This encodes CASSSDRENEKLFF.

The count of this clone is one. The chain joins TRBV5-4 to TRBJ2-7, with 11 bases aligning to TRBD2. In germline, CDR1 is SGHNT, CDR2 YYREEE (reference sequence). J gave up 7 bases and V 4 bases, and 10 bases lay outside the gene matches. The CDR3 is 15 residues long. The CDR3 sequence is CASSTTSGSGWEQYF. CDR3 in DNA: TGTGCCAGCAGCACTACTAGCGGGAGTGGCTGGGAGCAGTACTTC.

This clone was counted once. The gene calls are TRBV18 and TRBJ1-1; 9 bases align to TRBD1. The germline V gene encodes CDR1 KGHSH and CDR2 LQKENI. The CDR3 is 15 residues long. V shed 3 bases, J shed 4 bases, and the junction held 6 bases outside the gene matches. The CDR3 reads CASSPRQGEITEAFF. The CDR3 DNA reads TGTGCCAGCTCACCCCGACAGGGGGAGATCACTGAAGCTTTCTTT.

On this clone itself: This same CDR3 is encoded by further DNA sequences in the sample. The genes are TRBV30 and TRBJ1-1; the D gene is possibly TRBD1 (5 bases). This CDR3 has 13 residues. The germline gives CDR1 GTSNPN, CDR2 SVGIG (reference sequence). Between the trimmed V and J ends, which lost 0 bases and 3 bases, there was a span of 8 bases. Written as DNA, the CDR3 is TGTGCCTGGAGTGTTCGGGGGGACACTGAAGCTTTCTTT. It codes for CAWSVRGDTEAFF.

This clone was counted between two and nine times. The chain recombines TRBV5-8 with TRBJ1-5, with 12 bases aligning to TRBD1. The CDR3 is made up of 16 amino acids. Germline loops: CDR1 SGHTS, CDR2 YDEGEE. V dropped 7 bases and J dropped 9; count of bases not matched to a gene: 14. CDR3 residues: CASSGGRGTGGRPQHF. The CDR3 DNA reads TGTGCCAGCTCAGGCGGACGGGGGACAGGGGGCAGGCCCCAGCATTTT.

The V call is TRBV2, the J call TRBJ2-7, with 10 bases lining up with TRBD2. With V trimmed by 7 bases and J by 2 bases, 8 bases remained unmatched. CDR3 length: 15 amino acids. Germline assignment: CDR1 SNHLY and CDR2 FYNNEI. The CDR3 coding sequence is TGTGCCAGCAACCTCCATAGCGGGGGGACCTACGAGCAGTACTTC. It is translated as CASNLHSGGTYEQYF.

This sequence joins TRBV6-1 and TRBJ1-1; D is ambiguous. Germline V gene lookup returns CDR1 MNHNS and CDR2 SASEGT. The CDR3 runs to 11 residues. Between the trimmed V and J ends, which lost 7 bases and 8 bases, there was a span of 11 bases. The CDR3 loop reads CASNLFGEAFF. CDR3 nucleotide sequence: TGTGCCAGCAACCTCTTCGGGGAAGCTTTCTTT.

This clone was counted a few times. The chain recombines TRBV18 with TRBJ2-7, with a weak D call TRBD1 (5 bases). This CDR3 comprises 15 residues. Between the trimmed V and J ends, which lost 2 bases and 0 bases, there was a span of 11 bases. CDR1 KGHSH and CDR2 LQKENI come from the germline V gene. The CDR3, as DNA: TGTGCCAGCTCACCAAGGTCCCAGGGCTCCTACGAGCAGTACTTC. This gives the protein CASSPRSQGSYEQYF.

The CDR3 region has the DNA TGTGCCAGCAGCTCCCGGGAGGGGAATGGCGCAGCTTTCTTT. Its protein is CASSSREGNGAAFF. This rearrangement joins TRBV9 to TRBJ1-1; D may be TRBD1 (5 bases). Trimming removed 4 bases at V and 10 bases at J, with 20 bases between. Germline V gives CDR1 SGDLS, CDR2 YYNGEE. The CDR3 consists of 14 residues.

The chain has TRBV5-1 and TRBJ1-1, with D perhaps matching TRBD1 (5 bases). The V gene's germline CDR1 is SGHRS and CDR2 YFSETQ. The CDR3 sequence is 14 residues long. The V end lost 7 bases, the J end lost 1 base, and 14 bases lay between the germline ends. CDR3 amino acids: CASRSSTGNTEAFF. As DNA, the CDR3 is TGCGCCAGCCGATCCAGCACAGGGAACACTGAAGCTTTCTTT.

This clone was seen a handful of times. CDR3 residues: CAISGTGLDGYTF. CDR3 DNA: TGTGCCATCAGCGGGACAGGACTGGATGGCTACACCTTC. This chain uses TRBV10-3 with TRBJ1-2; 8 bases are a match to TRBD1. With 6 bases clipped from V and 6 bases from J, the junction kept 6 bases outside the gene matches. The CDR3 totals 13 residues. The germline V gene has CDR1 ENHRY and CDR2 SYGVKD.

Of note for this clone: Within the sample, other DNA sequences also encode this same CDR3. The chain uses TRBV18 and TRBJ2-3; no reliable D call. V was trimmed by 3 bases and J by 6 bases, leaving 7 bases between them. This CDR3 contains 12 residues. The germline CDR1 and CDR2 sequences are KGHSH and LQKENI. CDR3 nucleotides: TGTGCCAGCTCACCGACCGGGGATACGCAGTATTTT. As protein: CASSPTGDTQYF.